This TCR beta chain derives from a study of cytomegalovirus exposure and HLA in healthy donors (TCRdb year 2017). Concerning the study at large: According to a later analysis, one platform produced both the roughly 110 validation repertoires and the approximately 670 repertoires of the first cohort. To predict cytomegalovirus infection status, the study brought together high-throughput TCR immunosequencing, statistical association of individual TCRs with disease status, and machine learning. The study aimed to test whether signatures of past pathogen exposure could be identified by cataloging public T cell receptors. Besides the first cohort of around 700 subjects, a separate validation cohort made up of around 120 different subjects was used. What the authors observed across the whole study: Cytomegalovirus status was reported to be diagnosed by the classifier with high specificity and sensitivity in both the original and validation cohorts. According to the authors, the approach could potentially be generalized to other disease states and immunological phenotypes. A later analysis lacked HLA typing for the validation cohort, so it scored co-occurrence in that cohort across all 110 or so repertoires. Three of the identified cytomegalovirus-associated TCR beta chains were confirmed in vitro to be specific for cytomegalovirus antigens. Of the cluster scores, roughly 95% were above 0 in a later analysis, which found that TCRs clustered in the first cohort also tended to co-occur in the 120 or so validation repertoires. Most TCR sequences were seen in very few donors, while some public TCRs were found in many individuals. A total of 150 to 200 TCR beta chains were listed by the study as associated with cytomegalovirus.

The donors belonged to the validation cohort of around 120 subjects, which was separate from the roughly 700-subject first cohort. The junction shows trimming of 5 bases on V and 5 bases on J, plus 13 bases between the germline ends. Measured from the cysteine to the phenylalanine, the CDR3 is 14 residues long. Of all the DNA, just the CDR3 is kept, 42 bases in frame from base 1. Via the germline V gene, CDR1 is MDHEN and CDR2 SYDVKM. To note about this clone: It lacks a known antigen. Base quality data are lacking; no much larger clone is found one base away.

The method was the immunoSEQ multiplex PCR assay. In the source study's methods: A statistical classification framework was built to diagnose cytomegalovirus status from the catalog of TCR beta chain sequences. Imported from immuneACCESS, the table was reduced by TCRdb to in-frame sequences with V and J called. These copies leave out some clones; in studies compared against another copy, an unresolved V gene accounts for under half, and the cause of the remainder is not known. The DNA was the basis for D and trimming; V, J and clone size are from that table. The sample table holds about 66,000 clones, of which approximately 96% were seen once. The top ten constitute approximately 0.9% of the sample.

The TCR originated in a man aged 18 to 29 in good health and CMV-seronegative. Recombination joined TRBV28 with TRBJ2-1; the D gene is possibly TRBD2, with 5 bases matching. The sample consisted of PBMCs. The nucleotides are TGTGCCAGCAGTCCCCAACTAGAAAACAATGAGCAGTTCTTC. This gives the protein CASSPQLENNEQFF.